This T cell receptor beta chain appears in the sequencing data of a study of PD-L1 blockade in urothelial cancer. Per patient, between 1 and 8 samples were collected at pretreatment and on-treatment time points. Here immunoSEQ multiplex PCR was the method, and the copy in TCRdb shows in-frame clones only, minus some. Among about 76,000 clones listed, approximately 81% were seen once. Sequenced here: PBMCs, sampled around atezolizumab (anti-PD-L1) treatment. This TCR was sampled from a man between 65 and 80 years old with urothelial cancer.

The CDR3 spells CASSLNFGLAGTGELFF. DNA of the CDR3: TGCGCCAGCAGCTTGAATTTCGGACTAGCGGGGACCGGGGAGCTGTTTTTT. This chain connects TRBV5-1 to TRBJ2-2, with 12 bases that match TRBD2. CDR1 and CDR2 from the germline V gene are SGHRS and YFSETQ. V lost 1 base and J lost 5; bases outside the gene matches: 6. This CDR3 contains 17 residues.